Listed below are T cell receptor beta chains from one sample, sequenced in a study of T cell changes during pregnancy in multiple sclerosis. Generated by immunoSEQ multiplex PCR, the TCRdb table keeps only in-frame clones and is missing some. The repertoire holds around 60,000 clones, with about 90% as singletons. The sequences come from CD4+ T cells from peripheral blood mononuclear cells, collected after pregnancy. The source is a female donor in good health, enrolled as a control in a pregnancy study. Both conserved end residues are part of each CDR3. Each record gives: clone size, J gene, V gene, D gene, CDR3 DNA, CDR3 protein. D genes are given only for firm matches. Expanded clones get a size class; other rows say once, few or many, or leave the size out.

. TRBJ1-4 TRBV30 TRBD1 TGTGCCTGGAGTAAACAGGGGAATAACGAAAAACTGTTTTTT CAWSKQGNNEKLFF
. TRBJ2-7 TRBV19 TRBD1 TGTGCCAGTAGTGGATTGACAGGGGGCGCCGGCCGGCAGTACTTC CASSGLTGGAGRQYF
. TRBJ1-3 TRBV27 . TGTGCCAGCAGTTTATCCGGCAGTATCGCAGGGAGAAACACCATATATTTT CASSLSGSIAGRNTIYF
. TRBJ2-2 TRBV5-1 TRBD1 TGCGCCAGCAGACGGACAGGGGGTAACACCGGGGAGCTGTTTTTT CASRRTGGNTGELFF
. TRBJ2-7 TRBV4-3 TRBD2 TGCGCCAGCAGCCCGCTAGCGGGCGATACCTACGAGCAGTACTTC CASSPLAGDTYEQYF
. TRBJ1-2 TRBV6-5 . TGTGCCAGCAGATACCCTTCGTATGGCTACACCTTC CASRYPSYGYTF
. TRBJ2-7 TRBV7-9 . TGTGCCAGCAGCCACGGGGGAGGACCCGCCGAGCAGTACTTC CASSHGGGPAEQYF
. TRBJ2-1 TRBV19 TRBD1 TGTGCCAGTAGCCGACAGGGATACAGTGAGCAGTTCTTC CASSRQGYSEQFF
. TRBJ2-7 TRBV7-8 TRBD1 TGTGCCAGCAGTTCCGGACAGGGACGATCCTACGAGCAGTACTTC CASSSGQGRSYEQYF
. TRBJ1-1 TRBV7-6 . TGTGCCAGCAGCTCGCTCGATCGGGAGTTGAACACTGAAGCTTTCTTT CASSSLDRELNTEAFF
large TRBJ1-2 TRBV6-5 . TGTGCCAGCAGTTACTGGCCAGGGGAAGATGGCTACACCTTC CASSYWPGEDGYTF
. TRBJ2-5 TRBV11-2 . TGTGCCAGCAGCCCCAGGCGAGGGGGAATTGAGACCCAGTACTTC CASSPRRGGIETQYF
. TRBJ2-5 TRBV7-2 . TGTGCCAGCAGCTTAGCCCACACGGAGGCCCAGTACTTC CASSLAHTEAQYF
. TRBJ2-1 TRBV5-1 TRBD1 TGCGCCAGCAGCTTGGCACCGGGACAGGAAAAGTTCTTC CASSLAPGQEKFF
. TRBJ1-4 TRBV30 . TGTGCCTGTCCAGGCTTAAATGAAAAACTGTTTTTT CACPGLNEKLFF
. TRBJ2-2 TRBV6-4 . TGTGCCAGCAGTGACGGTAGCGGGAACACCGGGGAGCTGTTTTTT CASSDGSGNTGELFF
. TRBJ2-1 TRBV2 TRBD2 TGTGCCAGCAGAGCCCTAGCGGGGGTGGATGAGCAGTTCTTC CASRALAGVDEQFF
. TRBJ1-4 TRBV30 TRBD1 TGTGCCTGGAGTGACCGGGACAGGCGGGAAAAACTGTTTTTT CAWSDRDRREKLFF
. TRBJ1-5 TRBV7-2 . TGTGCCAGCAGCTCCTCAGGGATAGCCCAGCATTTT CASSSSGIAQHF
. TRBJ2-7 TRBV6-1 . TGTGCCAGCAGCGAATGGACCCTCGGGGGGCAGTACTTC CASSEWTLGGQYF
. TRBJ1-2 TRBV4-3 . TGCGCCAGCAGCCAAGATCCGGGGAGCGGCTACACCTTC CASSQDPGSGYTF
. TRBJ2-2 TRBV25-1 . TGTGCCAGCAGTGAAAATTGGGTGGGGGCCTCCACCGGGGAGCTGTTTTTT CASSENWVGASTGELFF
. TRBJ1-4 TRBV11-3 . TGTGCCAGCAGCGACAGTCCTGGGACTAATGAAAAACTGTTTTTT CASSDSPGTNEKLFF
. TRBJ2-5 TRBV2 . TGTGCCGCCAGGAAAGGAGAGACCCAGTACTTC CAARKGETQYF
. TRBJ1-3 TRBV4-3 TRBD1 TGCGCCAGCAGCCTTGAGGGGGCGAGTGGAAACACCATATATTTT CASSLEGASGNTIYF
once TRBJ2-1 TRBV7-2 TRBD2 TGTGCCAGCAGCTTAGGCGGGGGTATCTACAATGAGCAGTTCTTC CASSLGGGIYNEQFF
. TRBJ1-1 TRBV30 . TGTGCCTGGAGTATTCGCCGGGGGGGGGACACTGAAGCTTTCTTT CAWSIRRGGDTEAFF
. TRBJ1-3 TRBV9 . TGTGCCAGCAGCGTAGATTCAGGGGAGGGAAACACCATATATTTT CASSVDSGEGNTIYF
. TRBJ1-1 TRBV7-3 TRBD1 TGTGCCAGCAGCTTGGGGTCAGGGGGGAGGAACACTGAAGCTTTCTTT CASSLGSGGRNTEAFF
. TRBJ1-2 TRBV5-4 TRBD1 TGTGCCAGCAGCTTGGCCAAGACAGGGTACTATGGCTACACCTTC CASSLAKTGYYGYTF
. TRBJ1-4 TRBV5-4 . TGTGCCAGCAGCCCGGGACACCGGGGGGGAAATGAAAAACTGTTTTTT CASSPGHRGGNEKLFF
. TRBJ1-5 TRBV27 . TGTGCCAGCAGTTTTTGGACAGCTAAACTATTTAATAGCAATCAGCCCCAGCATTTT CASSFWTAKLFNSNQPQHF
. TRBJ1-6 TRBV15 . TGTGCCACCAGCAGGAGGGGGGGGGACGTGAAGGGGATTAATTCACCCCTCCACTTT CATSRRGGDVKGINSPLHF
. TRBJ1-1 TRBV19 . TGTGCCAGTAGTATCCTCCCAACGACAGGACTGAACACTGAAGCTTTCTTT CASSILPTTGLNTEAFF
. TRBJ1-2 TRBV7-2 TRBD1 TGTGCCAGCAGCATACAGGGGGCGCAGATCTATGGCTACACCTTC CASSIQGAQIYGYTF
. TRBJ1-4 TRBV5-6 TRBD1 TGTGCCAGCAGCCTACATGTTGACAGGGTTGAGGAAAAACTGTTTTTT CASSLHVDRVEEKLFF
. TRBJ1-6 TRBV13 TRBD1 TGTGCCAGCAGCCTCCGGGACAGCTATTCACCCCTCCACTTT CASSLRDSYSPLHF
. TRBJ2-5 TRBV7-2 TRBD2 TGTGCCAGCAGCTTAGGGTTTAGCGGGGCAGAGACCCAGTACTTC CASSLGFSGAETQYF
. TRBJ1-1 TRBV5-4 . TGTGCCAGCAGCGTGGACAGGAACACTGAAGCTTTCTTT CASSVDRNTEAFF